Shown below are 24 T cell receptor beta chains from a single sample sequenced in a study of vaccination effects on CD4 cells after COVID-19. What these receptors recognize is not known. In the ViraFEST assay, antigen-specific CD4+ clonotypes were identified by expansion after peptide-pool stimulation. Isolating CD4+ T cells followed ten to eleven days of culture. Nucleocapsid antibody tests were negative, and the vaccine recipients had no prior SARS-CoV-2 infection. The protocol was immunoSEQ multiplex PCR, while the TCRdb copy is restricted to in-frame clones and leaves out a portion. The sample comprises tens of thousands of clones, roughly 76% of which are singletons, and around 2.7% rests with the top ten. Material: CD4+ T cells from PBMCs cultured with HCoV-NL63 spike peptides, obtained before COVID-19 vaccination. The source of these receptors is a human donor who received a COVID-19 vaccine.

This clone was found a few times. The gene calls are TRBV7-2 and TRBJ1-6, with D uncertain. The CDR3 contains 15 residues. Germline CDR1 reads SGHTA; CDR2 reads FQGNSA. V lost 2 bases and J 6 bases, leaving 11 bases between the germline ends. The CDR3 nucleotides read TGTGCCAGCAGCTTATCGGCAGGAACTAATTCACCCCTCCACTTT. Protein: CASSLSAGTNSPLHF.

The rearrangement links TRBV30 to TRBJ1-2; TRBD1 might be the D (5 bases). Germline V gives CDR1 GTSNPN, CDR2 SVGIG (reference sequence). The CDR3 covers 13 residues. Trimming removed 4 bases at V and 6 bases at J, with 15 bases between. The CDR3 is CAWKRGAENGYTF. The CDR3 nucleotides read TGTGCCTGGAAACGAGGGGCGGAAAATGGCTACACCTTC.

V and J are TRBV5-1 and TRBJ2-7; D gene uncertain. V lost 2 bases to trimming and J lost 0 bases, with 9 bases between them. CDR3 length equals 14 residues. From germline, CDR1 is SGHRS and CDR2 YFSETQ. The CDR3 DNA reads TGCGCCAGCAGCTTTTACGAGAGCTCCTACGAGCAGTACGTC. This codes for CASSFYESSYEQYV.

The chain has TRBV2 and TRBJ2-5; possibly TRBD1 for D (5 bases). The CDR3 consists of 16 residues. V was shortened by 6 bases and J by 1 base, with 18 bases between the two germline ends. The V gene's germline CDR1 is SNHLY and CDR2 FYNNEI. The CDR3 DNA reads TGTGCCAGCAGGGCCCCCTTCAGGGAATCCCAAGAGACCCAGTACTTC. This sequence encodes CASRAPFRESQETQYF.

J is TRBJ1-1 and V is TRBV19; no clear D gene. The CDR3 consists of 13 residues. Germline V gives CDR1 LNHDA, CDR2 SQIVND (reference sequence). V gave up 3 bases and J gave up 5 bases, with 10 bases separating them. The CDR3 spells CASSMRGRTEAFF. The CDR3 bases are TGTGCCAGTAGTATGAGAGGGAGGACTGAAGCTTTCTTT.

As DNA, the CDR3 is TGCGCCAGCAGCCAAGACGGGCAGAATCAATTCAATGAGCAGTTCTTC. Translated: CASSQDGQNQFNEQFF. The chain is built from TRBV4-3 and TRBJ2-1; D gene unclear. CDR1 LGHNA and CDR2 YSLEER come from the germline V gene. Trimming cost V 0 bases and J 6 bases, with 15 bases left between them. This CDR3 is 16 amino acids long.

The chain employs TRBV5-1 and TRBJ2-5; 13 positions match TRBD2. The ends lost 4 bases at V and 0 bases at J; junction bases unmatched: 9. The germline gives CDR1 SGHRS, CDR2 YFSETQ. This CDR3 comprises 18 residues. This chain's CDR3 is CASSPRTSGGPNQETQYF. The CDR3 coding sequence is TGCGCCAGCAGCCCCCGGACTAGCGGGGGCCCAAACCAAGAGACCCAGTACTTC.

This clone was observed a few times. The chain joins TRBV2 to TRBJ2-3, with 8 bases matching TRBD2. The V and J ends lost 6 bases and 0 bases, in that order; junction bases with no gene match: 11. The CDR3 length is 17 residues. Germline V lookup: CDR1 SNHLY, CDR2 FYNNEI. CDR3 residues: CASRARAASGSTDTQYF. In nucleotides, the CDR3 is TGTGCCAGCAGGGCAAGGGCGGCTAGCGGGAGCACAGATACGCAGTATTTT. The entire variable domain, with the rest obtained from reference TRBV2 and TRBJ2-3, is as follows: EPEVTQTPSHQVTQMGQEVILRCVPISNHLYFYWYRQILGQKVEFLVSFYNNEISEKSEIFDDQFSVERPDGSNFTLKIRSTKLEDSAMYFCASRARAASGSTDTQYFGPGTRLTVL.

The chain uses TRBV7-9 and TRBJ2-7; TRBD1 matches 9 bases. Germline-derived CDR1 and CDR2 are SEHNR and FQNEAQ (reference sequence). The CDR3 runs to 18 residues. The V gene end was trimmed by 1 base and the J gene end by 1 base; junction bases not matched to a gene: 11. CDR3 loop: CASSLGDCRDRDSYEQYV. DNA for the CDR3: TGTGCCAGCAGCTTAGGGGATTGCCGGGACAGGGATTCCTACGAGCAGTACGTC.

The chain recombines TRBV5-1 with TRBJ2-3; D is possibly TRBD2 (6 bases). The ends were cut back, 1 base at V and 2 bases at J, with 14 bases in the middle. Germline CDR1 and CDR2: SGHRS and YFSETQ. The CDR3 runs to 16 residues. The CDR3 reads CASSLNQRVFTDTQYF. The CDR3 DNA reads TGCGCCAGCAGCTTGAACCAGCGGGTATTCACAGATACGCAGTATTTT.

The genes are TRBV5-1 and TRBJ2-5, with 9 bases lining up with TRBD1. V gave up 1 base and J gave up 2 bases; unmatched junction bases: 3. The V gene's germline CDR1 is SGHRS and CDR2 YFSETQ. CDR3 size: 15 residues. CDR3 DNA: TGCGCCAGCAGCTTGAAGGGACAGGGACAAGAGACCCAGTACTTC. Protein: CASSLKGQGQETQYF.

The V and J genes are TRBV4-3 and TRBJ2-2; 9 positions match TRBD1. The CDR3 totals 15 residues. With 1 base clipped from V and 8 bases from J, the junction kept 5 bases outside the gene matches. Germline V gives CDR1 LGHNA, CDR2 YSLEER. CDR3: CASSQGGQGRGELFF. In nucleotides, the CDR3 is TGCGCCAGCAGCCAAGGGGGACAGGGAAGGGGGGAGCTGTTTTTT.

The CDR3 spells CASSPQGSANEKLFF. The CDR3 DNA is TGTGCCAGCAGCCCACAGGGTTCGGCTAATGAAAAACTGTTTTTT. This sequence joins TRBV7-6 and TRBJ1-4; maybe TRBD1 (6 bases). This CDR3 has 15 amino acids. Germline V gene data show CDR1 as SGHVS and CDR2 as FNYEAQ. Trimming pared 5 bases from V and 3 bases from J, leaving 13 bases between.

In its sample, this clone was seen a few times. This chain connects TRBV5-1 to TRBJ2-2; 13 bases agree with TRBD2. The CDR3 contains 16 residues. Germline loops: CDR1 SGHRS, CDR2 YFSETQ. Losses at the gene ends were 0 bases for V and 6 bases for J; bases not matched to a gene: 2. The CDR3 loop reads CASSLGGLAGAGELFF. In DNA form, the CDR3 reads TGCGCCAGCAGCTTGGGAGGACTAGCGGGGGCCGGGGAGCTGTTTTTT.

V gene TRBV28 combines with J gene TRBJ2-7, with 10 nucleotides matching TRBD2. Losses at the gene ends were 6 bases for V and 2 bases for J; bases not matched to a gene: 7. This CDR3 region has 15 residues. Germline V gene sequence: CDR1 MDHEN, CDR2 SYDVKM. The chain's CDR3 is CASSPPSGGAYEQYV. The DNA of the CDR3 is TGTGCCAGCAGCCCCCCTAGCGGGGGAGCCTACGAGCAGTACGTC.

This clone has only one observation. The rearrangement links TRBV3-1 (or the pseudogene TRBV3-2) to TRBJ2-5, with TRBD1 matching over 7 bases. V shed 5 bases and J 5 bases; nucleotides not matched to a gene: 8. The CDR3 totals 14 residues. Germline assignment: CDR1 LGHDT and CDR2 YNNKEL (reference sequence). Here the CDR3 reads CASSKGQWLETQYF. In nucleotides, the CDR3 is TGTGCCAGCAGCAAGGGACAGTGGCTGGAGACCCAGTACTTC.

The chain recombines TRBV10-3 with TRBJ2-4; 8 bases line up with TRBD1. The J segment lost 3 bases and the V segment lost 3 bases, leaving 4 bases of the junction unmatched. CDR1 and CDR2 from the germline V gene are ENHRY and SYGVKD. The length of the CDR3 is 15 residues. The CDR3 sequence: CAISDRGRGKNIQYF. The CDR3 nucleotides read TGTGCCATCAGTGACAGGGGGCGAGGCAAAAACATTCAGTACTTC.

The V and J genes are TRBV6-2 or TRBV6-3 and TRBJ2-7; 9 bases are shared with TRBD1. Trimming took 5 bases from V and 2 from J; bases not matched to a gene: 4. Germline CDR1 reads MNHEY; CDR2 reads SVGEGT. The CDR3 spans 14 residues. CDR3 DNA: TGTGCCAGCAGTGAGAACAGGGGGCCCTACGAGCAGTACGTC. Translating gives CASSENRGPYEQYV.

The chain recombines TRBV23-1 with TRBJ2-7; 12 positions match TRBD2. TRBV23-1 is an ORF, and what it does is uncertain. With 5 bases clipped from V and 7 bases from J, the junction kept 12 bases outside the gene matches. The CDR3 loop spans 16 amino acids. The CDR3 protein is CASSLRTTSGGLEQYV. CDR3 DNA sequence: TGCGCCAGCAGTTTACGGACGACTAGCGGGGGTCTAGAGCAGTACGTC.

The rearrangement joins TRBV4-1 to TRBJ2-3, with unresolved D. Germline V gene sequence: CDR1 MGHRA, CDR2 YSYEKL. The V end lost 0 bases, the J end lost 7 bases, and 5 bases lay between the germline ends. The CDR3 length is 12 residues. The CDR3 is CASSQDHNTQYF. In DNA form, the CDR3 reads TGCGCCAGCAGCCAAGACCACAATACGCAGTATTTT.

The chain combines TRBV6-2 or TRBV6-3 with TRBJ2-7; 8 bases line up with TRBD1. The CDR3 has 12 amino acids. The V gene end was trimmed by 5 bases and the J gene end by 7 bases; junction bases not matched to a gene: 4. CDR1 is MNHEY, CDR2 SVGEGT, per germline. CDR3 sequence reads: CASSARDREQYV. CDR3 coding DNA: TGTGCCAGCAGTGCCCGGGACAGGGAGCAGTACGTC.

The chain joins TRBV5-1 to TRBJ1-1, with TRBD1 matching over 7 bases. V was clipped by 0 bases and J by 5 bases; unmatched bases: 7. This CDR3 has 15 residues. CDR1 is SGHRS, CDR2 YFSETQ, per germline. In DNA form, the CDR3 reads TGCGCCAGCAGCTTGGAGGGGGCGATGGTAACTGAAGCTTTCTTT. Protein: CASSLEGAMVTEAFF.

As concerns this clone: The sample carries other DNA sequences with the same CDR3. CDR3 in DNA: TGCGCCAGCAGCTTGGCCAGGACAGGGATGGAAACCCAGTACTTC. It translates to CASSLARTGMETQYF. The chain recombines TRBV5-1 with TRBJ2-5, with TRBD1 matching over 8 bases. Looked up from germline, CDR1 is SGHRS and CDR2 is YFSETQ. This CDR3 region has 15 residues. Trimming removed 0 bases from V and 8 bases from J; junction bases left unmatched: 9.

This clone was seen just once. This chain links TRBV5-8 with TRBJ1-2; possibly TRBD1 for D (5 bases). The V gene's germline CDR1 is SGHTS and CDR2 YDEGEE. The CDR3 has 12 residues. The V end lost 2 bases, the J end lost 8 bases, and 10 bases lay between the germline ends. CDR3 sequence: CASSLTGPGYTF. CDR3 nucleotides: TGTGCCAGCAGCTTAACAGGCCCCGGCTACACCTTC. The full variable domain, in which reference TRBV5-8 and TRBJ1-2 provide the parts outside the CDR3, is EAGVTQSPTHLIKTRGQQATLRCSPISGHTSVYWYQQALGLGLQFLLWYDEGEERNRGNFPPRFSGRQFPNYSSELNVNALELEDSALYLCASSLTGPGYTFGSGTRLTVV.